Following are 30 T cell receptor beta chains from one sample sequenced in a study of blood T cell repertoires in COVID-19. Libraries were prepared by immunoSEQ multiplex PCR; TCRdb keeps only in-frame clonotypes and omits some of them. Counted here are about 150,000 clones, just under 85% occurring once; the ten biggest clones make up around 3.1%. The sequenced sample was peripheral blood. The receptors come from a woman aged 80 or older with acute or convalescent COVID-19.

This chain connects TRBV2 to TRBJ1-1, with 7 bases fitting TRBD1. V dropped 6 bases and J dropped 3; count of bases not matched to a gene: 4. Germline V gene lookup returns CDR1 SNHLY and CDR2 FYNNEI. CDR3 length equals 13 residues. The CDR3 here is CASSVQGHTEAFF. CDR3 DNA sequence: TGTGCCAGCAGCGTACAGGGGCACACTGAAGCTTTCTTT.

The V call is TRBV5-6, the J call TRBJ1-1; D unresolved. The CDR3 covers 14 residues. CDR1 and CDR2 (germline): SGHDT, YYEEEE. V lost 1 base to trimming and J lost 0 bases, with 7 bases between them. CDR3 sequence: CASSLNSVNTEAFF. As DNA, the CDR3 is TGTGCCAGCAGCTTGAATTCAGTGAACACTGAAGCTTTCTTT.

Comments on this clone: The germline gene is not matched at one end of the junction; a read error may be the cause. The rearrangement uses TRBV12-3 or TRBV12-4 and TRBJ2-7; 8 bases are shared with TRBD1. CDR3 size: 12 residues. As DNA, the CDR3 is TGTGCCAGCAGTTTAGCGGGTGCAGGGGGCGACTTC. Amino acids: CASSLAGAGGDF.

The chain joins TRBV6-1 to TRBJ2-5, with TRBD2 identical over 9 bases. Germline CDR1 is MNHNS and CDR2 is SASEGT. This CDR3 contains 17 residues. After removal of 0 bases from V and 4 bases from J, the junction contained 9 bases not matched to a gene. The CDR3 DNA reads TGTGCCAGCAGTGAAGCGCGGGGGGGCCGATTATCAGAGACCCAGTACTTC. It encodes CASSEARGGRLSETQYF.

The chain links TRBV5-4 to TRBJ2-2, with a possible D match to TRBD1 (6 bases). CDR1 is SGHNT, CDR2 YYREEE, per germline (reference sequence). Trimming removed 4 bases from V and 5 bases from J, with 12 bases in between. This CDR3 has 14 residues. The CDR3 sequence: CASSTPRGTGELFF. The CDR3 region has the DNA TGTGCCAGCAGCACCCCGAGGGGGACCGGGGAGCTGTTTTTT.

This clone was counted between two and nine times. The same CDR3 can be traced to other DNA sequences in this sample. The chain carries TRBV3-1 (or the pseudogene TRBV3-2) and TRBJ2-5, with D unresolved. The V and J ends lost 0 bases and 1 base respectively, with 6 bases between them. In germline, CDR1 is LGHDT, CDR2 YNNKEL (reference sequence). The CDR3 extends over 14 amino acids. The CDR3 spells CASSQDTVQETQYF. In DNA form, the CDR3 reads TGTGCCAGCAGCCAAGATACGGTCCAAGAGACCCAGTACTTC.

The chain joins TRBV7-6 to TRBJ2-2, with 8 bases lining up with TRBD1. Germline assignment: CDR1 SGHVS and CDR2 FNYEAQ. The CDR3 extends over 18 amino acids. The trim removed 5 bases at V and 5 bases at J, leaving 16 bases unmatched. In nucleotides, the CDR3 is TGTGCCAGCAGCCCCAACACCCCGACAGGGGTAGGGACCGGGGAGCTGTTTTTT. It translates to CASSPNTPTGVGTGELFF.

The sample holds one count of this clone. The V and J genes are TRBV14 and TRBJ2-5; maybe TRBD1 (6 bases). The germline V gene has CDR1 SGHDN and CDR2 FVKESK. This CDR3 spans 16 amino acids. V was trimmed by 0 bases and J by 2 bases, leaving 13 bases between them. The CDR3, as DNA: TGTGCCAGCAGCCAAGATTTGGTACAGGGACAAGAGACCCAGTACTTC. Translation: CASSQDLVQGQETQYF.

The chain uses TRBV7-2 and TRBJ1-1, with D tentatively TRBD1 (6 bases). V lost 6 bases and J 1 base, leaving 9 bases between the germline ends. CDR1 is SGHTA and CDR2 is FQGNSA in the germline V gene. This CDR3 region has 13 residues. The CDR3 region has the DNA TGTGCCAGCAGACCGACAGGGAACACTGAAGCTTTCTTT. It encodes CASRPTGNTEAFF.

The chain combines TRBV11-2 with TRBJ1-4; 8 bases line up with TRBD1. The CDR3 is 15 residues long. Germline V gene data show CDR1 as SGHAT and CDR2 as FQNNGV. Trimming removed 5 bases from V and 8 bases from J; junction bases left unmatched: 10. CDR3 sequence: CASSIRTGKGEKLFF. CDR3 coding DNA: TGTGCCAGCAGCATCCGGACAGGGAAGGGAGAAAAACTGTTTTTT.

The CDR3 loop reads CASSRTDLVAFF. In DNA, the CDR3 is TGTGCCAGCAGTCGGACAGACCTTGTGGCTTTCTTT. This chain connects TRBV5-5 to TRBJ1-1; possibly TRBD1 for D (6 bases). Trimming took off 5 bases at V and 11 bases at J, with 16 bases between the two ends. The CDR3 consists of 12 residues. The V gene's germline CDR1 is SGHKS and CDR2 YYEKEE (reference sequence).

This rearrangement joins TRBV12-3 or TRBV12-4 to TRBJ2-2, with D hard to call. The CDR3 has 11 amino acids. Trimming shortened V by 3 bases and J by 6 bases, and 2 bases separated the two germline ends. The CDR3 loop is CASSFSGELFF. CDR3 DNA sequence: TGTGCCAGCAGTTTCTCCGGGGAGCTGTTTTTT.

The chain recombines TRBV12-3 or TRBV12-4 with TRBJ1-5; no reliable D call. V was shortened by 0 bases and J by 11 bases, with 8 bases between the two germline ends. The CDR3 has 12 residues. CDR3 region: CASSLAVPAQHF. DNA of the CDR3: TGTGCCAGCAGTTTAGCGGTACCGGCCCAGCATTTT.

In DNA, the CDR3 is TGCAGCGTTGAAGACAGAATGAACACTGAAGCTTTCTTT. Translated, it gives CSVEDRMNTEAFF. The chain joins TRBV29-1 to TRBJ1-1; D uncertain. V was trimmed by 0 bases and J by 0 bases, leaving 5 bases between them. Germline-derived CDR1 and CDR2 are SQVTM and ANQGSEA. The CDR3 loop spans 13 amino acids.

The chain combines TRBV18 with TRBJ1-2; perhaps TRBD1 as D (6 bases). The V end was cut by 3 bases, the J end by 6 bases, with 17 bases between. The CDR3 is made up of 15 amino acids. Germline V lookup: CDR1 KGHSH, CDR2 LQKENI. The CDR3 reads CASSPLRPGDDGYTF. CDR3 DNA sequence: TGTGCCAGCTCACCGCTAAGACCAGGGGACGATGGCTACACCTTC. Based on the CDR3 plus reference TRBV18 and TRBJ1-2, the full variable domain is NAGVMQNPRHLVRRRGQEARLRCSPMKGHSHVYWYRQLPEEGLKFMVYLQKENIIDESGMPKERFSAEFPKEGPSILRIQQVVRGDSAAYFCASSPLRPGDDGYTFGSGTRLTVV.

The rearrangement joins TRBV2 to TRBJ1-1, with D uncertain. The length of the CDR3 is 15 residues. Trimming took 4 bases from V and 0 from J, leaving 12 bases between them. Germline values: CDR1 SNHLY, CDR2 FYNNEI. This CDR3 is CASSVAGSMNTEAFF. The CDR3 DNA reads as TGTGCCAGCAGTGTTGCAGGTTCGATGAACACTGAAGCTTTCTTT.

The chain uses TRBV28 and TRBJ1-1; D perhaps matches TRBD1 (6 bases). Per germline, CDR1 MDHEN and CDR2 SYDVKM. The V and J ends lost 7 bases and 1 base respectively, with 28 bases between them. This CDR3 is 19 amino acids long. Here the CDR3 reads CASITHAGASLMANTEAFF. DNA of the CDR3: TGTGCCAGCATCACCCATGCAGGGGCCTCTTTGATGGCGAACACTGAAGCTTTCTTT.

The rearrangement joins TRBV7-9 to TRBJ1-1; possibly TRBD1 for D (6 bases). CDR3 length: 12 residues. Germline V CDR1 and CDR2: SEHNR, FQNEAQ (reference sequence). Trimming took off 5 bases at V and 8 bases at J, with 12 bases between the two ends. As DNA, the CDR3 is TGTGCCAGCAGCCCGCACAGGGAAGAAGCTTTCTTT. It codes for CASSPHREEAFF.

This sequence joins TRBV5-1 and TRBJ1-6; TRBD1 agrees at 7 bases. The V gene end was trimmed by 0 bases and the J gene end by 7 bases; junction bases not matched to a gene: 4. Germline values: CDR1 SGHRS, CDR2 YFSETQ. CDR3 length: 15 residues. The CDR3 sequence is CASSLAGTENSPLHF. The CDR3 bases are TGCGCCAGCAGCTTGGCGGGGACAGAGAATTCACCCCTCCACTTT.

This chain joins TRBV27 and TRBJ2-7; D is possibly TRBD2 (5 bases). Germline CDR1 and CDR2: MNHEY and SMNVEV (reference sequence). This CDR3 has 13 residues. Trimming took off 3 bases at V and 5 bases at J, with 11 bases between the two ends. The CDR3 reads CASSFRGLHEQYF. CDR3 DNA sequence: TGTGCCAGCAGTTTCCGGGGTCTACACGAGCAGTACTTC.

The chain joins TRBV6-5 to TRBJ1-1, with D unresolved. The CDR3 has 12 amino acids. CDR1 and CDR2 from the germline V gene are MNHEY and SVGAGI. V lost 6 bases and J 10 bases, leaving 15 bases between the germline ends. CDR3 loop: CASSTLTSPAFF. CDR3 bases: TGTGCCAGCAGCACCTTGACATCCCCAGCTTTCTTT.

The V and J genes are TRBV11-3 and TRBJ1-2; D might be TRBD1 (6 bases). Germline V CDR1 and CDR2: SGHNT, YENEEA. This CDR3 is 13 amino acids long. With 6 bases removed from V and 4 bases from J, the gap between germline ends came to 12 bases. The CDR3 DNA sequence: TGTGCCAGCAGAATCACAGGGCCCTATGGCTACACCTTC. Translating it yields CASRITGPYGYTF. Supplemented by reference TRBV11-3 and TRBJ1-2, the full variable domain reads EAGVVQSPRYKIIEKKQPVAFWCNPISGHNTLYWYLQNLGQGPELLIRYENEEAVDDSQLPKDRFSAERLKGVDSTLKIQPAELGDSAVYLCASRITGPYGYTFGSGTRLTVV.

This sequence joins TRBV19 and TRBJ2-2; 8 bases align to TRBD1. The CDR3 consists of 14 residues. Trimming took 5 bases from V and 6 from J; bases not matched to a gene: 5. Germline V gene sequence: CDR1 LNHDA, CDR2 SQIVND (reference sequence). CDR3: CASSLGTGPGELFF. For the CDR3, the DNA is TGTGCCAGTAGTCTAGGGACAGGCCCCGGGGAGCTGTTTTTT.

V usage is TRBV19 and J usage is TRBJ2-1; 11 bases are a match to TRBD1. From germline, CDR1 is LNHDA and CDR2 SQIVND (reference sequence). This CDR3 is built from 13 residues. V lost 9 bases to trimming and J lost 8 bases; unmatched junction nucleotides: 6. The CDR3 protein is CARGDRGYHEQFF. CDR3 nucleotide sequence: TGTGCCAGAGGGGACAGGGGGTACCATGAGCAGTTCTTC.

This chain uses TRBV4-2 with TRBJ1-6; a weak D match, TRBD1 (6 bases). The CDR3 sequence is 15 residues long. The V end lost 1 base, the J end lost 10 bases, and 14 bases lay between the germline ends. Germline CDR1 and CDR2: LGHNA and YNFKEQ. CDR3 DNA: TGTGCCAGCAGCCAAGCTGAATCTCAGGGGTCACCCCTCCACTTT. Its translation is CASSQAESQGSPLHF.

The rearrangement joins TRBV11-2 to TRBJ2-3, with D perhaps TRBD1 (5 bases). Germline V gene lookup returns CDR1 SGHAT and CDR2 FQNNGV. The V gene lost 4 bases and the J gene lost 0 bases, with 11 bases spanning the gap. There are 15 residues in the CDR3. The CDR3 is CASSSSRGSTDTQYF. The CDR3 coding sequence is TGTGCCAGCAGCTCTAGTAGGGGCAGCACAGATACGCAGTATTTT.

This clone was counted between two and nine times. The rearrangement uses TRBV9 and TRBJ2-2; TRBD2 aligns across 8 bases. Trimming took 3 bases from V and 0 from J; bases not matched to a gene: 4. The CDR3 spans 16 residues. Germline CDR1 reads SGDLS; CDR2 reads YYNGEE. The CDR3 DNA reads TGTGCCAGCAGCGCAGCAGCGGGGGCGAACACCGGGGAGCTGTTTTTT. Translation gives CASSAAAGANTGELFF. Full variable domain (outside the CDR3, taken from reference TRBV9 and TRBJ2-2): DSGVTQTPKHLITATGQRVTLRCSPRSGDLSVYWYQQSLDQGLQFLIQYYNGEERAKGNILERFSAQQFPDLHSELNLSSLELGDSALYFCASSAAAGANTGELFFGEGSRLTVL.

The rearrangement uses TRBV5-1 and TRBJ1-3; D is ambiguous. The CDR3 has 15 amino acids. The ends were cut back, 0 bases at V and 0 bases at J, with 7 bases in the middle. CDR1 and CDR2 (germline): SGHRS, YFSETQ. The CDR3 region has the DNA TGCGCCAGCAGCTTGGAGCCTGGCTCTGGAAACACCATATATTTT. It codes for CASSLEPGSGNTIYF.

This clone was counted once. The chain couples TRBV30 to TRBJ1-4, with 9 bases that match TRBD1. The germline V gene has CDR1 GTSNPN and CDR2 SVGIG (reference sequence). J was trimmed by 4 bases and V by 5 bases; bases with no gene match: 8. This CDR3 contains 15 residues. CDR3 amino acids: CAWGPGGQGNEKLFF. The CDR3 nucleotides read TGTGCCTGGGGCCCAGGGGGACAGGGTAATGAAAAACTGTTTTTT. Supplemented by reference TRBV30 and TRBJ1-4, the full variable domain reads SQTIHQWPATLVQPVGSPLSLECTVEGTSNPNLYWYRQAAGRGLQLLFYSVGIGQISSEVPQNLSASRPQDRQFILSSKKLLLSDSGFYLCAWGPGGQGNEKLFFGSGTQLSVL.

The J gene is TRBJ2-1, the V gene TRBV4-3; tentatively, D is TRBD2 (7 bases). V gave up 0 bases and J gave up 5 bases, with 17 bases separating them. CDR1 LGHNA and CDR2 YSLEER come from the germline V gene. The length of the CDR3 is 17 residues. The DNA for the CDR3 is TGCGCCAGCAGCCAAGATGGGAGCCGGGGGGCTCACAATGAGCAGTTCTTC. This gives the protein CASSQDGSRGAHNEQFF.